The TCR beta chain described here comes from a study of CD8 T cells in Susac syndrome. Note on this clonotype: The antigen is undetermined.

Peripheral blood CD8+ and CD4+ T cells were profiled by TCR beta sequencing. FACS was used to enrich TEMRA cells, whereas the CD8+ and CD4+ T cells were obtained by negative isolation. Random hexamers served to reverse transcribe about 0.45 to 1 ug RNA. TCRdb analysed the immunoSEQ multiplex PCR reads with MiXCR anew, one entry per CDR3 protein. The sample consists of about 250,000 distinct CDR3 sequences, roughly 95% of them appearing once. Study-level findings and limits: Individuals included in the TCR sequencing and HLA analysis were acknowledged by the study to be relatively few in number.

This TCR was sampled from a human donor with multiple sclerosis. The sequencing input was CD4+ T cells from PBMCs.

The CDR3 DNA sequence: TGCAGCGTTGAGGCCCCCGGGGGGAAGGGGGAGACCCAGTACTTC. It yields the protein CSVEAPGGKGETQYF. This chain uses TRBV29-1 with TRBJ2-5, with 7 bases fitting TRBD2. CDR1 and CDR2 (germline): SQVTM, ANQGSEA. Unmatched junction bases numbered 12, after V lost 3 bases and J lost 5 bases. The CDR3 sequence is 15 residues long.